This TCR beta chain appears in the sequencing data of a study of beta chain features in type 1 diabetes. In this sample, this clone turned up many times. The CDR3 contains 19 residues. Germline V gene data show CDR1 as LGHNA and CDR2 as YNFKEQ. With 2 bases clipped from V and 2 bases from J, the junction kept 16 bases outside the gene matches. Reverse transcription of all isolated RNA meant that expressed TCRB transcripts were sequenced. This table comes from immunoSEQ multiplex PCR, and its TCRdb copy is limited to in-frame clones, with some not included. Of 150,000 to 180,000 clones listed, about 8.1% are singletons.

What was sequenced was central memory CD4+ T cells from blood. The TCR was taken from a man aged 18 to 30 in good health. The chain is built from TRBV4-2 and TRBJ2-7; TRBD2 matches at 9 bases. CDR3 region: CASSQLVARGASGAYEQYF. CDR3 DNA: TGTGCCAGCAGCCAACTTGTTGCCCGGGGGGCTAGCGGGGCCTACGAGCAGTACTTC.